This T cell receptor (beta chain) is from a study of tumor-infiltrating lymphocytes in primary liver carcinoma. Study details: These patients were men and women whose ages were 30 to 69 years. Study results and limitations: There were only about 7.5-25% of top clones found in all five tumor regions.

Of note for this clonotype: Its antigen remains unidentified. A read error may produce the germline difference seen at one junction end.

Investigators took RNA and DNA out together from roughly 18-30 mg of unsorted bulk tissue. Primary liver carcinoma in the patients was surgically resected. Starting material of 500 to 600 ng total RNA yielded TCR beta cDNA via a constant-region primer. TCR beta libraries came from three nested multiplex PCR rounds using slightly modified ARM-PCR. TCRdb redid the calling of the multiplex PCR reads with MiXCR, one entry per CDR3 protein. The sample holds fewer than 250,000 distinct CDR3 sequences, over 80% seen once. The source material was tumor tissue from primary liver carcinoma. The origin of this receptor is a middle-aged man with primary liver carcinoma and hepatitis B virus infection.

The CDR3 here is CASIPAPLVSNEQYF. In DNA, the CDR3 is TGTGCCAGCATCCCCGCCCCTTTGGTCTCCAACGAGCAGTACTTC. The chain recombines TRBV7-8 with TRBJ2-7, with D uncertain. Germline V gives CDR1 SGHVS, CDR2 FQNEAQ. This CDR3 is 15 amino acids long.